Listed below are T cell receptor beta chains from one sample, sequenced in a study of OX40 agonist ivuxolimab in advanced cancers. The assay was immunoSEQ multiplex PCR, and TCRdb's table has in-frame clones only and misses some. The data show about 51,000 clones, roughly 90% seen once. The starting material was CD4+ or CD8+ T cells sorted from blood, obtained in a trial of the OX40 agonist ivuxolimab. The receptors come from an adult with an advanced solid tumor such as melanoma, head and neck, liver or kidney cancer. Each CDR3 is given with its conserved first and last residue. The D gene is left open where the match is weak. Clone size is given for some rows only: seen once, a few or many times, or a class if the clone is expanded.

v_call: TRBV28
j_call: TRBJ1-5
clone_size: .
d_call: .
cdr3_nt: TGTGCCAGCAGTTTACAGGGAGGCAATCAGCCCCAGCATTTT
cdr3_aa: CASSLQGGNQPQHF

v_call: TRBV6-5
j_call: TRBJ1-2
clone_size: .
d_call: .
cdr3_nt: TGTGCCAGCAGTTATGGACATTATGGCTACACCTTC
cdr3_aa: CASSYGHYGYTF

v_call: TRBV19
j_call: TRBJ1-4
clone_size: .
d_call: TRBD1
cdr3_nt: TGTGCCAGTAGTATTCAGGGGGCGAATGAAAAACTGTTTTTT
cdr3_aa: CASSIQGANEKLFF

v_call: TRBV7-3
j_call: TRBJ1-2
clone_size: .
d_call: .
cdr3_nt: TGTGCCAGCAGCTTAACGCAGGCCGGGGATGGCTACACCTTC
cdr3_aa: CASSLTQAGDGYTF

v_call: TRBV6-5
j_call: TRBJ2-7
clone_size: .
d_call: .
cdr3_nt: TGTGCCAGCAGCCGGCCAGGCCAATACTACGAGCAGTACTTC
cdr3_aa: CASSRPGQYYEQYF

v_call: TRBV5-1
j_call: TRBJ2-6
clone_size: .
d_call: .
cdr3_nt: TGCGCCAGCAGCCTCGTCATAGGGGCCAACGTCCTGACTTTC
cdr3_aa: CASSLVIGANVLTF

v_call: TRBV5-1
j_call: TRBJ2-3
clone_size: .
d_call: .
cdr3_nt: TGCGCCAGCAGCTTGGTCACAGATACGCAGTATTTT
cdr3_aa: CASSLVTDTQYF

v_call: TRBV18
j_call: TRBJ2-7
clone_size: .
d_call: .
cdr3_nt: TGTGCCAGCTCACCACGGTCGAGGTGGGACGATGGAGAGCAGTACTTC
cdr3_aa: CASSPRSRWDDGEQYF

v_call: TRBV19
j_call: TRBJ1-4
clone_size: .
d_call: .
cdr3_nt: TGTGCCAGTAGTCAAATTGGCAGTGCTAATGAAAAACTGTTTTTT
cdr3_aa: CASSQIGSANEKLFF

v_call: TRBV4-2
j_call: TRBJ2-7
clone_size: .
d_call: .
cdr3_nt: TGTGCCAGCAGCCAAGCTGAAAAGGCTTCCTACGAGCAGTACTTC
cdr3_aa: CASSQAEKASYEQYF

v_call: TRBV5-6
j_call: TRBJ1-1
clone_size: .
d_call: .
cdr3_nt: TGTGCCAGCAGCTTTCTGATTCCGAACACTGAAGCTTTCTTT
cdr3_aa: CASSFLIPNTEAFF

v_call: TRBV14
j_call: TRBJ1-2
clone_size: .
d_call: .
cdr3_nt: TGTGCCAGCAGCTCCCGGGGGCCAGCTAACTATGGCTACACCTTC
cdr3_aa: CASSSRGPANYGYTF

v_call: TRBV30
j_call: TRBJ2-7
clone_size: .
d_call: .
cdr3_nt: TGTGCCTGGAGCCCCAGATCCTACGAGCAGTACTTC
cdr3_aa: CAWSPRSYEQYF

v_call: TRBV9
j_call: TRBJ2-3
clone_size: .
d_call: .
cdr3_nt: TGTGCCAGCAGCGTGGAGCTTGGCAGCACAGATACGCAGTATTTT
cdr3_aa: CASSVELGSTDTQYF

v_call: TRBV2
j_call: TRBJ1-4
clone_size: .
d_call: .
cdr3_nt: TGTGCCAGTCAGGTGAGGGAAGGACTGTTTTTT
cdr3_aa: CASQVREGLFF

v_call: TRBV7-2
j_call: TRBJ2-3
clone_size: once
d_call: .
cdr3_nt: TGTGCCAGCAGCTTCTTGGGATTCGATACGCAGTATTTT
cdr3_aa: CASSFLGFDTQYF

v_call: TRBV15
j_call: TRBJ2-1
clone_size: once
d_call: .
cdr3_nt: TGTGCCACCAGCAGAGTTTCGTGGGGGGGCCGCTATGAGCAGTTCTTC
cdr3_aa: CATSRVSWGGRYEQFF

v_call: TRBV15
j_call: TRBJ2-7
clone_size: .
d_call: .
cdr3_nt: TGTGCCACCAGCAGAGATCTACGATACCTTTCCTACGAGCAGTACTTC
cdr3_aa: CATSRDLRYLSYEQYF

v_call: TRBV28
j_call: TRBJ1-5
clone_size: .
d_call: .
cdr3_nt: TGTGCCAGCAGTCCACAGGGTAGGCAGCCCCAGCATTTT
cdr3_aa: CASSPQGRQPQHF

v_call: TRBV11-2
j_call: TRBJ2-7
clone_size: .
d_call: TRBD1
cdr3_nt: TGTGCCAGCAGCTTAGCCCAGGGGGCAAAACAACTACGAGGGCAGTACTTC
cdr3_aa: CASSLAQGAKQLRGQYF

v_call: TRBV30
j_call: TRBJ1-2
clone_size: .
d_call: .
cdr3_nt: TGTGCCCATCTGCCCCCGGGAGGGTATCATTCTGGCTACACCTTC
cdr3_aa: CAHLPPGGYHSGYTF

v_call: TRBV9
j_call: TRBJ2-1
clone_size: medium-sized
d_call: TRBD2
cdr3_nt: TGTGCCAGCAGCGTAGGCCCGGGCGGGGGAGACAATGAGCAGTTCTTC
cdr3_aa: CASSVGPGGGDNEQFF

v_call: TRBV5-1
j_call: TRBJ1-2
clone_size: .
d_call: .
cdr3_nt: TGCGCCAGCAGCCCGGGGCCGCAGACCCTCTCTGGCTACACCTTC
cdr3_aa: CASSPGPQTLSGYTF

v_call: TRBV27
j_call: TRBJ1-1
clone_size: few
d_call: .
cdr3_nt: TGTGCCAGCAGTTTATTAGGATCTAGCACTGAAGCTTTCTTT
cdr3_aa: CASSLLGSSTEAFF

v_call: TRBV27
j_call: TRBJ2-7
clone_size: .
d_call: .
cdr3_nt: TGTGCCAGCAACTCACTCCGAGATCGGTACGAGCAGTACTTC
cdr3_aa: CASNSLRDRYEQYF

v_call: TRBV10-2
j_call: TRBJ1-1
clone_size: once
d_call: .
cdr3_nt: TGCGCCAGCAGTGAGAACAGAGAAGCTTTCTTT
cdr3_aa: CASSENREAFF

v_call: TRBV19
j_call: TRBJ1-6
clone_size: .
d_call: TRBD1
cdr3_nt: TGTGCCAGTACCACGGGGACAGGGGGGAATTCACCCCTCCACTTT
cdr3_aa: CASTTGTGGNSPLHF

v_call: TRBV12-1
j_call: TRBJ1-1
clone_size: .
d_call: .
cdr3_nt: TGTGCCAGCAGCTTTAAGAATACAGAGAACACTGAAGCTTTCTTT
cdr3_aa: CASSFKNTENTEAFF

v_call: TRBV19
j_call: TRBJ1-5
clone_size: medium-sized
d_call: TRBD1
cdr3_nt: TGTGCCAGTAGTACAACCGGGACAGCAAATCAGCCCCAGCATTTT
cdr3_aa: CASSTTGTANQPQHF

v_call: TRBV10-1
j_call: TRBJ2-7
clone_size: .
d_call: .
cdr3_nt: TGCGCCAGCAGCAAAGCCGGGAGCCACATATACGAGCAGTACTTC
cdr3_aa: CASSKAGSHIYEQYF

v_call: TRBV18
j_call: TRBJ2-5
clone_size: .
d_call: TRBD1
cdr3_nt: TGTGCCAGCTCCCAACGGACAGGGATTTCGGAGACCCAGTACTTC
cdr3_aa: CASSQRTGISETQYF

v_call: TRBV28
j_call: TRBJ2-7
clone_size: .
d_call: .
cdr3_nt: TGTGCCAGCAGTCTCCCGGGGGTACAGTACGAGCAGTACTTC
cdr3_aa: CASSLPGVQYEQYF

v_call: TRBV15
j_call: TRBJ2-3
clone_size: .
d_call: TRBD1
cdr3_nt: TGTGCCACCAGCAGAACCCACGGGACAGGAGGAGCTACGCAGTATTTT
cdr3_aa: CATSRTHGTGGATQYF

v_call: TRBV9
j_call: TRBJ2-7
clone_size: .
d_call: TRBD1
cdr3_nt: TGTGCCAGCAGCGTAGGAGGGACAGGGGGGGACTACGAGCAGTACTTC
cdr3_aa: CASSVGGTGGDYEQYF

v_call: TRBV16
j_call: TRBJ2-2
clone_size: .
d_call: .
cdr3_nt: TGTGCCAGCAGCCAATCTTGGCAGGGATACACCGGGGAGCTGTTTTTT
cdr3_aa: CASSQSWQGYTGELFF

v_call: TRBV6-6
j_call: TRBJ2-3
clone_size: .
d_call: .
cdr3_nt: TGTGCCAGCAGTTACTCGGGTATAAGGCGGACGCAGTCGTATTTT
cdr3_aa: CASSYSGIRRTQSYF

v_call: TRBV7-8
j_call: TRBJ1-4
clone_size: .
d_call: .
cdr3_nt: TGTGCCAGCAGACCATCCTCCAGGCCAGGGTATGGGGAAAAACTGTTTTTT
cdr3_aa: CASRPSSRPGYGEKLFF

v_call: TRBV28
j_call: TRBJ1-1
clone_size: .
d_call: .
cdr3_nt: TGTGCCAGCAGATTGCGAGTGGGGGGATGGCCGAACACTGAAGCTTTCTTT
cdr3_aa: CASRLRVGGWPNTEAFF

v_call: TRBV6-1
j_call: TRBJ2-1
clone_size: .
d_call: TRBD1
cdr3_nt: TGTGCCAGCAGTGGGACAGGGGGCCAGAATGAGCAGTTCTTC
cdr3_aa: CASSGTGGQNEQFF

v_call: TRBV6-5
j_call: TRBJ1-1
clone_size: .
d_call: .
cdr3_nt: TGTGCCAGCAGTTCAGGGGCTGAAGCTTTCTTT
cdr3_aa: CASSSGAEAFF

v_call: TRBV9
j_call: TRBJ2-1
clone_size: .
d_call: TRBD2
cdr3_nt: TGTGCCAGCAGCGTAGAGGGCGGGAGGGCCGCTGAGCAGTTCTTC
cdr3_aa: CASSVEGGRAAEQFF

v_call: TRBV28
j_call: TRBJ1-5
clone_size: .
d_call: .
cdr3_nt: TGTGCCACCCATATACCGGGGGTTAGCCAGCCCCAGCATTTT
cdr3_aa: CATHIPGVSQPQHF

v_call: TRBV6-5
j_call: TRBJ1-4
clone_size: .
d_call: .
cdr3_nt: TGTGCCAGCAGAGCCGGGCCACTTACTAATGAAAAACTGTTTTTT
cdr3_aa: CASRAGPLTNEKLFF

v_call: TRBV2
j_call: TRBJ2-3
clone_size: .
d_call: .
cdr3_nt: TGTGCCAGCAGTGTAGTAGAAGATACGCAGTATTTT
cdr3_aa: CASSVVEDTQYF

v_call: TRBV27
j_call: TRBJ2-1
clone_size: .
d_call: TRBD2
cdr3_nt: TGTGCCAGCAGGGAGCGGGGGTCCTACAATGAGCAGTTCTTC
cdr3_aa: CASRERGSYNEQFF

v_call: TRBV2
j_call: TRBJ2-6
clone_size: .
d_call: TRBD1
cdr3_nt: TGTGCCAGCAGCTGGGACAGTCCATCTGGGGCCAACGTCCTGACTTTC
cdr3_aa: CASSWDSPSGANVLTF

v_call: TRBV6-6
j_call: TRBJ2-3
clone_size: .
d_call: TRBD1
cdr3_nt: TGTGCCAGCATCCGGGACAGTAGCCCGGGGGATACGCAGTATTTT
cdr3_aa: CASIRDSSPGDTQYF

v_call: TRBV18
j_call: TRBJ2-5
clone_size: .
d_call: .
cdr3_nt: TGTGCCAGCTCAGTCCCCAGGGGGGATGAGGAGACCCAGTACTTC
cdr3_aa: CASSVPRGDEETQYF

v_call: TRBV6-6
j_call: TRBJ2-2
clone_size: .
d_call: .
cdr3_nt: TGTGCCAGCAGTGCCGGGACAAGGATCTTCACCGGGGAGCTGTTTTTT
cdr3_aa: CASSAGTRIFTGELFF

v_call: TRBV11-2
j_call: TRBJ2-7
clone_size: .
d_call: .
cdr3_nt: TGTGCCAGCAGCTCCCGGGACAACTCCTACGAGCAGTACTTC
cdr3_aa: CASSSRDNSYEQYF

v_call: TRBV10-1
j_call: TRBJ2-4
clone_size: once
d_call: .
cdr3_nt: TGCGCCAGCAGTGAAAGCAGGGTCTATTACATTCAGTACTTC
cdr3_aa: CASSESRVYYIQYF

v_call: TRBV6-5
j_call: TRBJ1-1
clone_size: .
d_call: TRBD1
cdr3_nt: TGTGCCAGCAGCCCCAGGGGGGGCACTGAAGCTTTCTTT
cdr3_aa: CASSPRGGTEAFF

v_call: TRBV30
j_call: TRBJ2-3
clone_size: .
d_call: .
cdr3_nt: TGTGCCTGGAGTGAGGTGTTTCCAGATACGCAGTATTTT
cdr3_aa: CAWSEVFPDTQYF

v_call: TRBV5-6
j_call: TRBJ1-5
clone_size: .
d_call: .
cdr3_nt: TGTGCCAGCAGCATTGGCGGGGGGGGCAATCAGCCCCAGCATTTT
cdr3_aa: CASSIGGGGNQPQHF

v_call: TRBV25-1
j_call: TRBJ2-7
clone_size: .
d_call: .
cdr3_nt: TGTGCCAGCCGGGGGGCCAGGGAAAGGGGCGAGCAGTACTTC
cdr3_aa: CASRGARERGEQYF

v_call: TRBV29-1
j_call: TRBJ2-7
clone_size: .
d_call: .
cdr3_nt: TGCAGCGGGGCGAGGGGCCTAGGGACCTACGAGCAGTACTTC
cdr3_aa: CSGARGLGTYEQYF

v_call: TRBV7-9
j_call: TRBJ2-1
clone_size: .
d_call: TRBD2
cdr3_nt: TGTGCCAGCAGCCCCTATAGCGGGAGGATACATGAGCAGTTCTTC
cdr3_aa: CASSPYSGRIHEQFF

v_call: TRBV7-9
j_call: TRBJ2-5
clone_size: .
d_call: TRBD1
cdr3_nt: TGTGCCAGCGACGAGGGGGCGCCGCTATCTATGCAGTACTTC
cdr3_aa: CASDEGAPLSMQYF

v_call: TRBV11-3
j_call: TRBJ2-1
clone_size: .
d_call: .
cdr3_nt: TGTGCCAGCAGCTTAGATAGAGGGGGCTACAATGAGCAGTTCTTC
cdr3_aa: CASSLDRGGYNEQFF

v_call: TRBV10-1
j_call: TRBJ2-7
clone_size: .
d_call: TRBD1
cdr3_nt: TGCGCCAGCAGTTACGAACGGGACAGGGGGCTCTACGAGCAGTACTTC
cdr3_aa: CASSYERDRGLYEQYF